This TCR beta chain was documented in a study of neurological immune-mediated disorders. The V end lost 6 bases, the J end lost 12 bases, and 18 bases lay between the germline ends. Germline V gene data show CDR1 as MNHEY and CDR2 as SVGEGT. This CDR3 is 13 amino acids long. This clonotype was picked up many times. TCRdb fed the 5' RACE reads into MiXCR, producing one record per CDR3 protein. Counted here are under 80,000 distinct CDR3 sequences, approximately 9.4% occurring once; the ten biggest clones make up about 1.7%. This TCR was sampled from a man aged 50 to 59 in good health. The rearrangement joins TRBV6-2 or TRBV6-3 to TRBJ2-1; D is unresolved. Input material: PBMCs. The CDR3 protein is CASRPFMGSMQFF. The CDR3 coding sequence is TGTGCCAGCAGACCTTTCATGGGCTCCATGCAGTTCTTC.